This T cell receptor beta chain was captured by sequencing in a study of cytomegalovirus exposure and HLA in healthy donors. Study context: From HLA-typed donors, an early data release held tens of millions of unique TCRs. Findings of the study overall: Among TCR beta chains, those listed as cytomegalovirus-associated numbered approximately 150. A later examination showed that TCR association rates differed by HLA locus, with DRB1 most and HLA-C fewest.

This CDR3 is 14 amino acids long. Losses at the gene ends were 6 bases for V and 5 bases for J; bases not matched to a gene: 5. Germline loops: CDR1 MNHNS, CDR2 SASEGT. Vbeta (60) and Jbeta (13) primers were used in the PCR. Assay: immunoSEQ multiplex PCR; the TCRdb copy retains only in-frame clones and omits some. The table lists 200,000 to 300,000 clones, about 81% of them singletons. Healthy bone marrow donors formed the donor group. About this clone itself: Antigen specificity is unknown.

The TCR was taken from a woman aged 55-69 years in good health and CMV-seropositive. The chain recombines TRBV6-1 with TRBJ2-3; 10 nucleotides agree with TRBD1. The sequencing sample was made of PBMCs. The chain's CDR3 is CASRPGQGIDTQYF. As DNA, the CDR3 is TGTGCCAGCAGGCCGGGACAGGGGATAGATACGCAGTATTTT.